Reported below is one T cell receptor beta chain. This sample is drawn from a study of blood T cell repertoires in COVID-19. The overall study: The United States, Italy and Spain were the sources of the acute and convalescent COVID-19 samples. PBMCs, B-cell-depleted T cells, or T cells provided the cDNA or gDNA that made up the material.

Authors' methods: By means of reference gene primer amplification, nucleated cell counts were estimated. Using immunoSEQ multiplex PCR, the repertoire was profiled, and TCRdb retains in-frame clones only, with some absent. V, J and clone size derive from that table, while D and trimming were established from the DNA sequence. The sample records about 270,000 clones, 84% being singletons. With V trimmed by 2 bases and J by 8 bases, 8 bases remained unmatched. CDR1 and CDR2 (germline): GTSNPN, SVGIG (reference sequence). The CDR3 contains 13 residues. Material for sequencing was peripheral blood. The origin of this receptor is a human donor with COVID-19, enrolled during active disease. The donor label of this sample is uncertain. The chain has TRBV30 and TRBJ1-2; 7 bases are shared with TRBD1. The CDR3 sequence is CAWSKTGRRGYTF. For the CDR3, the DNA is TGTGCCTGGAGTAAGACAGGGAGACGAGGCTACACCTTC.